The rows below give T cell receptor beta chains drawn from one sample of a study of blood T cells in healthy people across ages. TCRdb itself ran the 5' RACE reads through MiXCR, one entry per CDR3 protein. There are 1,500,000 or so distinct CDR3 sequences in the sample; 35% to 45% occur only once, and around 4% lies in the top ten. The sample was blood. These receptors all come from a woman aged 18-29 years in good health. Each CDR3 is given with its conserved first and last residue. Fields, in order: V gene, clone size, J gene, CDR3 protein. Size is omitted from some rows. Given values are once, few, many or a class for expanded clones.

v_call: TRBV5-1
clone_size: -
j_call: TRBJ2-7
cdr3_aa: CASSFGQGGNEQYF

v_call: TRBV12-3/TRBV12-4
clone_size: -
j_call: TRBJ2-1
cdr3_aa: CASRHLSYNEQFF

v_call: TRBV30
clone_size: -
j_call: TRBJ2-5
cdr3_aa: CAWSDSGEETQYF

v_call: TRBV7-2
clone_size: -
j_call: TRBJ1-4
cdr3_aa: CASSLGQGAWEKLFF

v_call: TRBV5-1
clone_size: few
j_call: TRBJ2-2
cdr3_aa: CASSLRLAGIGGTGELFF

v_call: TRBV7-3
clone_size: few
j_call: TRBJ2-1
cdr3_aa: CASSYGRDNEQFF

v_call: TRBV4-2
clone_size: many
j_call: TRBJ2-7
cdr3_aa: CASSQDWGPTYEQYF

v_call: TRBV6-1
clone_size: -
j_call: TRBJ2-1
cdr3_aa: CASRGLANYNEQFF

v_call: TRBV9
clone_size: few
j_call: TRBJ1-2
cdr3_aa: CASSVALGGAAPPNYGYTF

v_call: TRBV4-3
clone_size: few
j_call: TRBJ1-2
cdr3_aa: CASSPHLRFGSAGALYTF

v_call: TRBV9
clone_size: many
j_call: TRBJ1-2
cdr3_aa: CASGRNYGYTF

v_call: TRBV20-1
clone_size: few
j_call: TRBJ2-3
cdr3_aa: CSARVPESITDTQYF

v_call: TRBV6-1
clone_size: -
j_call: TRBJ1-2
cdr3_aa: CASSEARLLGPPGGYTF

v_call: TRBV27
clone_size: -
j_call: TRBJ1-1
cdr3_aa: CASSLSVATEAFF

v_call: TRBV15
clone_size: -
j_call: TRBJ2-3
cdr3_aa: CATSREMASDTQYF

v_call: TRBV28
clone_size: -
j_call: TRBJ1-4
cdr3_aa: CASSLADGREKLFF

v_call: TRBV19
clone_size: -
j_call: TRBJ2-3
cdr3_aa: CASSSWTSGGTDTQYF

v_call: TRBV30
clone_size: -
j_call: TRBJ2-7
cdr3_aa: CAWSDWGMYF

v_call: TRBV7-2
clone_size: -
j_call: TRBJ2-3
cdr3_aa: CASSFGGGAQNARTDTQYF

v_call: TRBV28
clone_size: few
j_call: TRBJ1-5
cdr3_aa: CASGVGTYQPQHF

v_call: TRBV11-2
clone_size: few
j_call: TRBJ2-7
cdr3_aa: CASSLVGRQGRNEQYF

v_call: TRBV21-1
clone_size: -
j_call: TRBJ2-7
cdr3_aa: CASRAGRVSYEQYF

v_call: TRBV4-2
clone_size: -
j_call: TRBJ1-1
cdr3_aa: CACSQAEGNTEAFF

v_call: TRBV5-5
clone_size: few
j_call: TRBJ2-3
cdr3_aa: CASTSRLAGALDTQYF

v_call: TRBV12-3/TRBV12-4
clone_size: few
j_call: TRBJ1-4
cdr3_aa: CASSLASIRNEKLFF

v_call: TRBV10-3
clone_size: few
j_call: TRBJ2-1
cdr3_aa: CAISKADHYNEQFF

v_call: TRBV11-1
clone_size: -
j_call: -
cdr3_aa: CASSSHRAGVYNEQYF

v_call: TRBV7-2
clone_size: -
j_call: TRBJ2-3
cdr3_aa: CASSLWTSYLDTQYF

v_call: TRBV6-5
clone_size: -
j_call: TRBJ1-2
cdr3_aa: CASSRDPSRNYGYTF